This T cell receptor (beta chain) was profiled in a study of TIL therapy for anti-PD-1-resistant metastatic lung cancer. For the study at large: Tumors had a median PD-L1 proportion score of less than 6.5%. General observations from the study: Patients were highly selected, enriched for treatment-naive, never-smoker and oncogene-addicted cases.

Time point: pre-treatment sample, taken before nivolumab and TIL therapy. Germline assignment: CDR1 SEHNR and CDR2 FQNEAQ (reference sequence). The CDR3 has 17 residues. V shed 6 bases, J shed 0 bases, and the junction held 8 bases outside the gene matches. Notes on this clone: Its antigen is as yet unknown.

The libraries were made with immunoSEQ v3. The method was immunoSEQ multiplex PCR; TCRdb's version includes in-frame clones alone and lacks a portion of them. The table lists some 16,000 clones, about 68% of them singletons. This TCR derives from a person aged 25 to 85 with non-small cell lung cancer. The material sequenced was blood, taken at baseline. This chain links TRBV7-9 with TRBJ2-7; 13 bases map to TRBD2. CDR3 in DNA: TGTGCCAGCAGTCCCACCCGACTAGCGGGGGGCTCCTACGAGCAGTACTTC. It codes for CASSPTRLAGGSYEQYF.